Following are 32 T cell receptor beta chains from one sample sequenced in a study of blood T cell repertoires in COVID-19 (dated by TCRdb to the early 2020s). Receptor libraries were prepared by the immunoSEQ multiplex PCR assay. Sourced from immuneACCESS, this table was stored by TCRdb with only in-frame sequences that have V and J called. A share of the clones is absent; for the studies checked, an unresolved V gene accounts for under half, and the remainder has no known explanation. The sample includes 110,000 or so clones, with approximately 90% observed a single time. The biggest ten clones account for under 9% of the sample. The material sequenced was peripheral blood. The source of these receptors is a woman in her 70s who had recovered from COVID-19.

This chain links TRBV15 with TRBJ2-7, with D possibly being TRBD2 (5 bases). Germline CDR1 LNHNV, CDR2 YYDKDF (reference sequence). Trimming removed 4 bases from V and 2 bases from J, with 9 bases in between. There are 13 residues in the CDR3. Here the CDR3 reads CATSKDFTYEQYF. The CDR3 DNA reads TGTGCCACCAGCAAGGACTTCACCTACGAGCAGTACTTC. The whole variable domain, remainder taken from reference TRBV15 and TRBJ2-7, is DAMVIQNPRYQVTQFGKPVTLSCSQTLNHNVMYWYQQKSSQAPKLLFHYYDKDFNNEADTPDNFQSRRPNTSFCFLDIRSPGLGDTAMYLCATSKDFTYEQYFGPGTRLTVT.

The chain joins TRBV5-1 to TRBJ2-5; 9 nucleotides align to TRBD2. This CDR3 has 14 amino acids. Trimming at V came to 4 bases and at J to 4 bases, leaving 5 bases not matched to a gene. Germline V gene lookup returns CDR1 SGHRS and CDR2 YFSETQ. The CDR3 bases are TGCGCCAGCAGCGATGCTAGCGGGGCAGAGACCCAGTACTTC. Residues: CASSDASGAETQYF. The full variable domain, with the rest looked up from reference TRBV5-1 and TRBJ2-5, is KAGVTQTPRYLIKTRGQQVTLSCSPISGHRSVSWYQQTPGQGLQFLFEYFSETQRNKGNFPGRFSGRQFSNSRSEMNVSTLELGDSALYLCASSDASGAETQYFGPGTRLLVL.

The chain has TRBV6-5 and TRBJ1-3; D might be TRBD1 (6 bases). V was pared by 5 bases and J by 4 bases, with 12 bases between. The CDR3 loop spans 14 amino acids. CDR1 and CDR2 (germline): MNHEY, SVGAGI. This chain's CDR3 is CASSTTGSGNTIYF. The CDR3 DNA sequence: TGTGCCAGCAGTACAACAGGGTCAGGAAACACCATATATTTT.

This chain uses TRBV27 with TRBJ2-7, with D maybe TRBD1 (6 bases). CDR1 MNHEY and CDR2 SMNVEV come from the germline V gene (reference sequence). Trimming stripped 6 bases from V and 4 bases from J, with 13 bases between. The CDR3 covers 13 residues. This CDR3 is CASSLGTRYEQYF. CDR3 coding DNA: TGTGCCAGCAGCCTTGGGACAAGGTACGAGCAGTACTTC.

CDR3 loop: CASSPGPSPGQGYTGELFF. The CDR3 nucleotides are TGTGCCAGCAGCCCTGGGCCCTCACCGGGACAGGGGTATACCGGGGAGCTGTTTTTT. V and J are TRBV5-6 and TRBJ2-2, with TRBD1 matching 10 bases. Germline assignment: CDR1 SGHDT and CDR2 YYEEEE. Unmatched junction bases numbered 17, after V lost 4 bases and J lost 5 bases. This CDR3 is 19 amino acids long.

The chain recombines TRBV7-3 with TRBJ2-2; 7 bases line up with TRBD1. CDR1 is SGHTA, CDR2 FQGTGA, per germline. The ends lost 0 bases at V and 6 bases at J; junction bases unmatched: 4. This CDR3 contains 15 residues. CDR3 nucleotides: TGTGCCAGCAGCTTAACCCAAGGGGGCTCCGGGGAGCTGTTTTTT. It encodes CASSLTQGGSGELFF.

This sequence joins TRBV11-2 and TRBJ1-5; unclear D gene. The CDR3 runs to 16 residues. Trimming shortened V by 5 bases and J by 2 bases, and 16 bases separated the two germline ends. CDR1 is SGHAT, CDR2 FQNNGV, per germline. For the CDR3, the DNA is TGTGCCAGCAGCCGGGGAGGGTCTCAGGGCAATCAGCCCCAGCATTTT. It specifies CASSRGGSQGNQPQHF.

The CDR3 DNA reads TGTGCCAGTAGGGGACTCCGCAAAAACATTCAGTACTTC. Encoded protein: CASRGLRKNIQYF. The V gene is TRBV19, the J gene TRBJ2-4, with D possibly matching TRBD2 (6 bases). Trimming removed 6 bases from V and 3 bases from J, with 9 bases in between. Germline V CDR1 and CDR2: LNHDA, SQIVND (reference sequence). This CDR3 has 13 residues.

The chain recombines TRBV6-2 or TRBV6-3 with TRBJ1-4, with D perhaps matching TRBD1 (5 bases). Germline V CDR1 and CDR2: MNHEY, SVGEGT. The V end was cut by 5 bases, the J end by 0 bases, with 13 bases between. The CDR3 sequence is 16 residues long. The CDR3 sequence: CASSAHRFATNEKLFF. CDR3 DNA sequence: TGTGCCAGCAGTGCCCACAGGTTCGCAACTAATGAAAAACTGTTTTTT.

This clone was counted once. The genes are TRBV27 and TRBJ2-5; TRBD2 might be the D (7 bases). There are 17 residues in the CDR3. Trimming removed 7 bases at V and 4 bases at J, with 25 bases between. CDR1 and CDR2 (germline): MNHEY, SMNVEV (reference sequence). CDR3: CASTLPWGGARGETQYF. Written as DNA, the CDR3 is TGTGCCAGCACCCTCCCTTGGGGGGGGGCTAGGGGAGAGACCCAGTACTTC.

This clone is a singleton in its sample. V and J are TRBV4-2 and TRBJ1-2; D is uncertain. Trimming pared 5 bases from V and 0 bases from J, leaving 16 bases between. Germline V gives CDR1 LGHNA, CDR2 YNFKEQ. The length of the CDR3 is 16 residues. CDR3 bases: TGTGCCAGCAGCTCGGTTATTAGAGGTCCTAACTATGGCTACACCTTC. Amino acid sequence: CASSSVIRGPNYGYTF.

A few counts support this clone. The rearrangement uses TRBV6-2 or TRBV6-3 and TRBJ2-7; 7 bases map to TRBD2. The CDR3 has 15 residues. J was trimmed by 0 bases and V by 6 bases; bases with no gene match: 8. In germline, CDR1 is MNHEY, CDR2 SVGEGT. The CDR3 protein is CASSRDYQSSYEQYF. As DNA, the CDR3 is TGTGCCAGCAGCCGGGACTACCAGAGCTCCTACGAGCAGTACTTC.

V usage is TRBV15 and J usage is TRBJ2-3; 7 bases map to TRBD2. The CDR3 runs 16 residues. Germline CDR1 is LNHNV and CDR2 is YYDKDF (reference sequence). J lost 0 bases, V lost 1 base, and 4 bases had no gene match. CDR3 sequence reads: CATSRVRAGSTDTQYF. The CDR3 bases are TGTGCCACCAGCAGAGTTCGAGCGGGGAGCACAGATACGCAGTATTTT.

This clone was recorded once. A junction boundary mismatches the germline segment, possibly from a read error. This chain uses TRBV29-1 with TRBJ2-1, with TRBD2 matching 9 bases. The CDR3 has 10 amino acids. The V gene's germline CDR1 is SQVTM and CDR2 ANQGSEA. Here the CDR3 DNA reads TGCAGCGTTGACGGGCTAGCGGGGATCTTC. Translating gives CSVDGLAGIF.

The CDR3 region is CASSQEVGSGRAPQETQYF. The CDR3 DNA reads as TGTGCCAGCAGCCAAGAAGTCGGTAGCGGGAGGGCCCCCCAAGAGACCCAGTACTTC. The chain uses TRBV14 and TRBJ2-5, with 11 bases fitting TRBD2. V trimming: 0 bases; J trimming: 1 base; junction bases outside the gene matches: 10. CDR1 is SGHDN, CDR2 FVKESK, per germline. The CDR3 loop spans 19 amino acids.

This clone was found once. The rearrangement joins TRBV7-9 to TRBJ2-3; 10 nucleotides match TRBD1. Germline V gives CDR1 SEHNR, CDR2 FQNEAQ (reference sequence). The CDR3 sequence is 15 residues long. V lost 5 bases, J lost 6 bases, and 8 bases stayed unmatched. This chain's CDR3 is CASSPRDRGSDTQYF. In DNA, the CDR3 is TGTGCCAGCAGCCCGAGGGACAGGGGATCGGATACGCAGTATTTT. The complete variable domain, with remaining parts taken from reference TRBV7-9 and TRBJ2-3, reads DTGVSQNPRHKITKRGQNVTFRCDPISEHNRLYWYRQTLGQGPEFLTYFQNEAQLEKSRLLSDRFSAERPKGSFSTLEIQRTEQGDSAMYLCASSPRDRGSDTQYFGPGTRLTVL.

The genes are TRBV7-2 and TRBJ2-5; 7 bases fit TRBD1. This CDR3 is 13 amino acids long. The junction had 3 bases not matched to a gene; V was cut back by 4 bases and J by 4 bases. Germline V CDR1 and CDR2: SGHTA, FQGNSA. The CDR3 region is CASSYNRGETQYF. The CDR3 coding sequence is TGTGCCAGCAGCTACAACAGGGGAGAGACCCAGTACTTC.

This chain connects TRBV5-5 to TRBJ2-5; D ambiguous. The germline V and J ends were trimmed by 0 bases and 1 base, with 7 bases remaining between them. Germline CDR1 and CDR2: SGHKS and YYEKEE (reference sequence). The CDR3 is 14 amino acids. In DNA, the CDR3 is TGTGCCAGCAGCTTGGGACACCCCCAAGAGACCCAGTACTTC. Encoded protein: CASSLGHPQETQYF.

J is TRBJ1-1 and V is TRBV5-1, with 7 nucleotides matching TRBD1. V shed 7 bases and J 5 bases; nucleotides not matched to a gene: 14. The CDR3 is made up of 15 amino acids. Germline CDR1 SGHRS, CDR2 YFSETQ. The CDR3 protein is CASAGTVRGLTEAFF. In nucleotides, the CDR3 is TGCGCCAGCGCAGGGACAGTCCGAGGTTTAACTGAAGCTTTCTTT.

The V gene is TRBV10-1, the J gene TRBJ2-7; 14 nucleotides line up with TRBD2. CDR1 is WNHNN, CDR2 SYGVQD, per germline (reference sequence). Trimming cost V 6 bases and J 3 bases; bases outside gene matches: 4. The CDR3 spans 15 residues. The CDR3 sequence: CASRPGTSGGYEQYF. CDR3 nucleotides: TGCGCCAGCAGACCCGGGACTAGCGGGGGCTACGAGCAGTACTTC.

The chain carries TRBV7-2 and TRBJ2-3, with D hard to call. Germline V gene data show CDR1 as SGHTA and CDR2 as FQGNSA. Trimming shortened V by 5 bases and J by 1 base, and 13 bases separated the two germline ends. This CDR3 is built from 15 residues. In DNA, the CDR3 is TGTGCCAGCAGCCTAAGCGTTTTTGGCACAGATACGCAGTATTTT. Its translation: CASSLSVFGTDTQYF.

This sequence joins TRBV6-5 and TRBJ2-2; TRBD1 agrees at 7 bases. This CDR3 is built from 14 residues. Germline loops: CDR1 MNHEY, CDR2 SVGAGI. Trimming cost V 2 bases and J 6 bases; bases outside gene matches: 3. In nucleotides, the CDR3 is TGTGCCAGCAGTTACACCGACAGGGCCGGGGAGCTGTTTTTT. Amino acid sequence: CASSYTDRAGELFF.

V is TRBV19 and J is TRBJ2-5; D is perhaps TRBD1 (5 bases). CDR1 is LNHDA and CDR2 is SQIVND in the germline V gene (reference sequence). The V end was cut by 9 bases, the J end by 5 bases, with 10 bases between. CDR3 length equals 11 residues. The chain's CDR3 is CASRAGETQYF. The CDR3 region has the DNA TGTGCCAGCCGGGCAGGGGAGACCCAGTACTTC.

The chain links TRBV6-6 to TRBJ1-2, with 8 bases lining up with TRBD1. The V segment lost 5 bases and the J segment 6 bases; nucleotides outside the gene matches: 8. CDR1 is MNHNY, CDR2 SVGAGI, per germline (reference sequence). This CDR3 is 14 amino acids long. CDR3 in amino acids: CASSPDQGANGYTF. The CDR3 DNA is TGTGCCAGCAGTCCGGATCAGGGGGCCAATGGCTACACCTTC.

This clone was detected once. One end of the junction fails to match germline, which may point to a read error. This chain connects TRBV7-7 to TRBJ2-6; D is ambiguous. The length of the CDR3 is 14 residues. Germline loops: CDR1 SSHAT, CDR2 FNYEAQ (reference sequence). The CDR3 nucleotides are TGTGCTAGCAGCCAATCATCTGGGGCCAACGTCCTGACTTTC. Its translation is CASSQSSGANVLTF.

The CDR3 sequence: CASIETGGPAGELFF. The CDR3 DNA follows: TGTGCCAGTATCGAGACAGGGGGCCCAGCCGGGGAGCTGTTTTTT. The rearrangement uses TRBV19 and TRBJ2-2, with 10 bases identical to TRBD1. The V segment lost 7 bases and the J segment 6 bases; nucleotides outside the gene matches: 8. Per the germline V gene, CDR1 is LNHDA and CDR2 is SQIVND (reference sequence). The CDR3 consists of 15 residues. The variable domain in full, with the rest retrieved from reference TRBV19 and TRBJ2-2, is DGGITQSPKYLFRKEGQNVTLSCEQNLNHDAMYWYRQDPGQGLRLIYYSQIVNDFQKGDIAEGYSVSREKKESFPLTVTSAQKNPTAFYLCASIETGGPAGELFFGEGSRLTVL.

The chain carries TRBV2 and TRBJ1-5, with TRBD1 identical over 10 bases. Germline lookup yields CDR1 SNHLY and CDR2 FYNNEI. The CDR3 runs 14 residues. V shed 4 bases, J shed 6 bases, and the junction held 3 bases outside the gene matches. The CDR3 DNA sequence: TGTGCCAGCAGTGGACAGGGGGCGCGTCAGCCCCAGCATTTT. This sequence encodes CASSGQGARQPQHF.

V gene TRBV14 combines with J gene TRBJ1-1, with TRBD1 matching 7 bases. The CDR3 loop spans 13 amino acids. The V and J ends lost 4 bases and 4 bases, in that order; junction bases with no gene match: 3. The germline gives CDR1 SGHDN, CDR2 FVKESK. This CDR3 reads CASSRQGGTEAFF. The CDR3 DNA reads as TGTGCCAGCAGCCGACAGGGAGGCACTGAAGCTTTCTTT.

The V call is TRBV5-1, the J call TRBJ2-7; TRBD2 matches at 8 bases. The trim removed 4 bases at V and 2 bases at J, leaving 11 bases unmatched. This CDR3 spans 16 amino acids. The V gene's germline CDR1 is SGHRS and CDR2 YFSETQ. The chain's CDR3 is CASSLRSGTGAYEQYF. The CDR3 bases are TGCGCCAGCAGCCTACGTAGCGGGACGGGGGCCTACGAGCAGTACTTC.

For the CDR3, the DNA is TGTGCCAGCTCGGACTCGGGTGGGAACATTCAGTACTTC. Translated: CASSDSGGNIQYF. The chain uses TRBV3-1 (or the pseudogene TRBV3-2) and TRBJ2-4, with a possible D match to TRBD2 (5 bases). V was cut by 8 bases and J by 7 bases, with 15 bases left in between. Germline values: CDR1 LGHDT, CDR2 YNNKEL (reference sequence). The CDR3 is 13 residues long.

This chain connects TRBV6-5 to TRBJ2-7; 7 bases line up with TRBD2. The CDR3 covers 14 residues. The germline V gene encodes CDR1 MNHEY and CDR2 SVGAGI. This CDR3 reads CATSGGRGPYEQYF. Here the CDR3 DNA reads TGTGCGACTTCGGGGGGTAGGGGACCCTACGAGCAGTACTTC.

The chain links TRBV6-5 to TRBJ1-3; D gene unclear. This CDR3 comprises 14 residues. V lost 6 bases and J lost 0, with 9 bases in between. In germline, CDR1 is MNHEY, CDR2 SVGAGI. CDR3 bases: TGTGCCAGCAGACCCTACAGCTCTGGAAACACCATATATTTT. Amino acids: CASRPYSSGNTIYF.